A single sample is the source of the 17 T cell receptor beta chains below, sequenced in a study of CD8 T cells in ankylosing spondylitis. TCRdb passed the 5' RACE reads through MiXCR, listing each CDR3 protein once. This table has about 240,000 distinct CDR3 sequences, about 10% appearing once. Sequencing input: blood, either unsorted or a sorted T cell fraction (not recorded which). The receptors were gathered from a male donor with ankylosing spondylitis or in good health (not recorded which).

This clonotype was counted ten times or more. The rearrangement joins TRBV9 to TRBJ2-3; possibly TRBD2 for D (6 bases). V lost 0 bases to trimming and J lost 3 bases, with 11 bases between them. The CDR3 has 15 amino acids. Germline CDR1 and CDR2: SGDLS and YYNGEE. This CDR3 reads CASSVEAGPTDTQYF. CDR3 bases: TGTGCCAGCAGCGTAGAGGCGGGGCCAACAGATACGCAGTATTTT. Variable domain in full (rest from reference TRBV9 and TRBJ2-3): DSGVTQTPKHLITATGQRVTLRCSPRSGDLSVYWYQQSLDQGLQFLIQYYNGEERAKGNILERFSAQQFPDLHSELNLSSLELGDSALYFCASSVEAGPTDTQYFGPGTRLTVL.

This clonotype occurred many times. Here the CDR3 DNA reads TGTGCCAGCAGCTACCGACTAGCGGGAGTGAAGGATACGCAGTATTTT. Amino acid sequence: CASSYRLAGVKDTQYF. The rearrangement uses TRBV3-1 and TRBJ2-3; TRBD2 agrees at 12 bases. There are 16 residues in the CDR3. V lost 5 bases, J lost 6 bases, and 9 bases stayed unmatched. The germline CDR1 and CDR2 sequences are LGHDT and YNNKEL (reference sequence).

This clonotype was found many times. The chain has TRBV6-1 and TRBJ1-3; possible D gene TRBD1, 6 bases. This CDR3 is 15 amino acids long. Deletions cut 6 bases from V and 0 bases from J, with 12 bases between. CDR1 is MNHNS and CDR2 is SASEGT in the germline V gene. The CDR3 nucleotides are TGTGCCAGCAGACGCGGACAGATCTCTGGAAACACCATATATTTT. It is translated as CASRRGQISGNTIYF.

This clonotype occurred many times. The rearrangement uses TRBV7-2 and TRBJ2-2, with 9 bases aligning to TRBD2. The J segment lost 5 bases and the V segment lost 5 bases, leaving 6 bases of the junction unmatched. The germline V gene encodes CDR1 SGHTA and CDR2 FQGNSA. The CDR3 consists of 15 residues. The CDR3 is CASSITTSGTGELFF. CDR3 sequence (DNA): TGTGCCAGCAGCATCACGACTAGCGGTACCGGGGAGCTGTTTTTT. The variable domain in full, completed from reference TRBV7-2 and TRBJ2-2, reads GAGVSQSPSNKVTEKGKDVELRCDPISGHTALYWYRQSLGQGLEFLIYFQGNSAPDKSGLPSDRFSAERTGGSVSTLTIQRTQQEDSAVYLCASSITTSGTGELFFGEGSRLTVL.

The gene calls are TRBV20-1 and TRBJ2-5; the D gene could be TRBD1 or TRBD2 (7 bases each). The CDR3 is 17 residues long. Germline V gene sequence: CDR1 DFQATT, CDR2 SNEGSKA (reference sequence). Trimming removed 0 bases at V and 2 bases at J, with 19 bases between. The CDR3 DNA follows: TGCAGTGCTAGAGATTTCCAAGGGAGGGGGCCACAAGAGACCCAGTACTTC. Translated: CSARDFQGRGPQETQYF.

This clonotype appeared many times. The chain couples TRBV15 to TRBJ1-1; no clear D gene. The V gene lost 0 bases and the J gene lost 0 bases, with 8 bases spanning the gap. Germline-derived CDR1 and CDR2 are LNHNV and YYDKDF (reference sequence). This CDR3 contains 15 residues. DNA for the CDR3: TGTGCCACCAGCAGAGATAGAGAGATGAACACTGAAGCTTTCTTT. Translation gives CATSRDREMNTEAFF.

V and J are TRBV12-3 or TRBV12-4 and TRBJ2-1, with D perhaps assigned TRBD1 or TRBD2 (5 bases each). This CDR3 region has 15 residues. Between the trimmed V and J ends, which lost 5 bases and 6 bases, there was a span of 17 bases. CDR3 residues: CASSGGRRASNEQFF. In DNA, the CDR3 is TGTGCCAGCAGTGGGGGACGGCGGGCAAGCAATGAGCAGTTCTTC.

This clonotype was seen only a few times. This may be a read error, as it is one base from a much larger clone. This chain connects TRBV4-1 to TRBJ2-5; D might be TRBD1 (6 bases). The length of the CDR3 is 13 residues. CDR1 is MGHRA, CDR2 YSYEKL, per germline. Trimming removed 5 bases at V and 2 bases at J, with 9 bases between. The CDR3 nucleotides read TGCGCCAGCAGCTACGACAGGCAAGAGACCCAGTACTTC. This codes for CASSYDRQETQYF.

The chain uses TRBV6-5 and TRBJ2-7; D perhaps matches TRBD1 (6 bases). The CDR3 consists of 14 residues. Germline V gene lookup returns CDR1 MNHEY and CDR2 SVGAGI. V was clipped by 2 bases and J by 2 bases, with 10 bases between them. The CDR3 region has the DNA TGTGCCAGCAGTTACCGGACAGCCACCTACGAGCAGTACTTC. The encoded protein is CASSYRTATYEQYF.

This clonotype came up many times. The V and J genes are TRBV5-1 and TRBJ1-1; 7 nucleotides agree with TRBD1. There are 15 residues in the CDR3. V shed 2 bases and J 1 base; nucleotides not matched to a gene: 5. Germline assignment: CDR1 SGHRS and CDR2 YFSETQ. In DNA form, the CDR3 reads TGCGCCAGCAGCTTCACCGGGACAGCGAACACTGAAGCTTTCTTT. Residues: CASSFTGTANTEAFF.

There are many counts of this clonotype. Here the CDR3 DNA reads TGTGCCAGCTCCCAGACTAGCGGGGGGGCCAAAAACATTCAGTACTTC. This translates into CASSQTSGGAKNIQYF. The V call is TRBV6-1, the J call TRBJ2-4, with 13 bases matching TRBD2. Germline trimming cut 8 bases from V and 1 base from J; bases unmatched to any gene: 5. The CDR3 has 16 amino acids. CDR1 and CDR2 from the germline V gene are MNHNS and SASEGT.

V usage is TRBV7-7 and J usage is TRBJ2-1; 11 bases fit TRBD2. The CDR3 has 15 amino acids. Trimming cost V 5 bases and J 8 bases; bases outside gene matches: 8. Germline V gene sequence: CDR1 SSHAT, CDR2 FNYEAQ (reference sequence). CDR3 protein: CASSPVSGRVDEQFF. The CDR3 nucleotides are TGTGCCAGCAGCCCCGTTAGCGGGAGGGTCGATGAGCAGTTCTTC.

The genes are TRBV7-7 and TRBJ2-2; D may be TRBD1 or TRBD2 (5 bases each). Trimming cost V 3 bases and J 6 bases, with 8 bases left between them. From germline, CDR1 is SSHAT and CDR2 FNYEAQ (reference sequence). This CDR3 has 13 residues. The DNA of the CDR3 is TGTGCCAGCAGCTTCACGGGGCCCGGGGAGCTGTTTTTT. Protein sequence: CASSFTGPGELFF.

This clonotype turned up a few times. This chain uses TRBV5-1 with TRBJ2-1; the D gene is possibly TRBD2 (8 bases). V was cut by 7 bases and J by 4 bases, with 15 bases left in between. The CDR3 spans 14 residues. CDR1 is SGHRS, CDR2 YFSETQ, per germline. CDR3 in DNA: TGCGCCAGCCTCGGGGGGGGACAGTACAATGAGCAGTTCTTC. Translation: CASLGGGQYNEQFF.

This clonotype came up many times. The V call is TRBV5-1, the J call TRBJ2-1; perhaps TRBD1 as D (5 bases). The CDR3 is 14 amino acids. CDR1 is SGHRS and CDR2 is YFSETQ in the germline V gene. The V end was cut by 7 bases, the J end by 2 bases, with 13 bases between. CDR3 coding DNA: TGCGCCAGCGCCGTGGGGCTAACCTACAATGAGCAGTTCTTC. It codes for CASAVGLTYNEQFF.

This clonotype was observed at least ten times. The rearrangement links TRBV5-1 to TRBJ2-7; the match to TRBD1 covers 7 bases. CDR3 length: 13 residues. Germline-derived CDR1 and CDR2 are SGHRS and YFSETQ. The trim removed 5 bases at V and 3 bases at J, leaving 5 bases unmatched. The CDR3 spells CASRMTGNYEQYF. The CDR3, as DNA: TGCGCCAGCAGAATGACAGGGAACTACGAGCAGTACTTC.

The gene calls are TRBV2 and TRBJ2-2, with TRBD2 matching 9 bases. V was pared by 4 bases and J by 5 bases, with 5 bases of the junction left unmatched. The V gene's germline CDR1 is SNHLY and CDR2 FYNNEI. CDR3 length equals 15 residues. CDR3 in DNA: TGTGCCAGCAGTGTCGGGAGCGGGAGGACCGGGGAGCTGTTTTTT. It encodes CASSVGSGRTGELFF.